This T cell receptor (beta chain) appears in the sequencing data of a study of T cell repertoires in cytomegalovirus infection. Across the whole study: The public TCR beta signatures pointed to both CMV infection and matching HLA type. The study, taken as a whole, reports: CMV-specific TCR beta clonotypes restricted by HLA-C were the ones dominating the ex vivo response.

V was trimmed by 0 bases and J by 5 bases, leaving 8 bases between them. The germline V gene has CDR1 SEHNR and CDR2 FQNEAQ (reference sequence). The CDR3 has 14 residues. Each CDR3 protein is one row after TCRdb ran MiXCR on the reads. The sample has some 600,000 distinct CDR3 sequences; 20% to 25% are singletons. Regarding this clonotype: The antigen is unknown.

This chain connects TRBV7-9 to TRBJ1-5; D gene unclear. This clonotype was obtained from a human donor in good health (CMV status not recorded). Some clones in this sample may be carry-over from other donors' samples. Sequencing was carried out using CD8+ T cells from PBMCs. DNA for the CDR3: TGTGCCAGCAGCTTAGCACTGGGAGATCAGCCCCAGCATTTT. It is translated as CASSLALGDQPQHF.